What follows is one T cell receptor beta chain and its context. At one end the junction does not follow the germline gene, possibly because of a read error. The sample comes from a study of T cell repertoires in cytomegalovirus infection. The CDR3 is 14 amino acids. Germline V gene lookup returns CDR1 MDHEN and CDR2 SYDVKM. In TCRdb, the reads were re-called with MiXCR into one record per CDR3 protein. The sample has some 600,000 distinct CDR3 sequences; roughly 26% are singletons. The sequenced material came from CD8+ T cells from PBMCs. The genes are TRBV28 and TRBJ1-2; D remains unclear. The TCR sequence derives from a human donor in good health (CMV status not recorded). Some clones in this sample may be carry-over from other donors' samples. CDR3 in amino acids: CASSFPVARLGYIF. CDR3 bases: TGTGCCAGCAGTTTCCCCGTGGCACGGCTGGGCTACATCTTC.